The 23 T cell receptor beta chains below were found in one sample sequenced in a study of blood T cell repertoires in COVID-19. The assay was immunoSEQ multiplex PCR, and TCRdb's table has in-frame clones only and misses some. Of around 300,000 clones listed, around 89% were seen once; the top ten hold around 3%. The sequenced sample was PBMCs or T cells enriched from blood (not recorded which). Receptors originate from a woman in her forties or fifties who had recovered from COVID-19.

This rearrangement joins TRBV2 to TRBJ1-5, with D perhaps TRBD1 (6 bases). Trimming took off 7 bases at V and 7 bases at J, with 11 bases between the two ends. Germline V CDR1 and CDR2: SNHLY, FYNNEI. The CDR3 totals 12 residues. CDR3 amino acids: CASTAGDQPQHF. The CDR3 bases are TGTGCCAGCACCGCAGGGGACCAGCCCCAGCATTTT.

This sequence joins TRBV11-3 and TRBJ2-3; a possible D gene is TRBD2 (6 bases). Germline loops: CDR1 SGHNT, CDR2 YENEEA. Between the trimmed V and J ends, which lost 0 bases and 1 base, there was a span of 8 bases. The CDR3 sequence is 15 residues long. CDR3 protein: CASSLDSSGTDTQYF. The CDR3 nucleotides are TGTGCCAGCAGCTTAGATTCTAGCGGCACAGATACGCAGTATTTT.

V is TRBV2 and J is TRBJ1-1; D is unclear. Germline CDR1 SNHLY, CDR2 FYNNEI. The CDR3 spans 13 residues. The germline V and J ends were trimmed by 6 bases and 4 bases, with 12 bases remaining between them. CDR3 region: CASRYDGSTEAFF. As DNA, the CDR3 is TGTGCCAGCAGATACGACGGGTCCACTGAAGCTTTCTTT.

The gene calls are TRBV28 and TRBJ2-2, with TRBD1 identical over 8 bases. V lost 5 bases to trimming and J lost 4 bases; unmatched junction nucleotides: 12. Germline loops: CDR1 MDHEN, CDR2 SYDVKM. This CDR3 has 17 residues. Here the CDR3 DNA reads TGTGCCAGCAGTGCTCATCTGGGACAGGCGGCCACCGGGGAGCTGTTTTTT. Translating gives CASSAHLGQAATGELFF.

DNA of the CDR3: TGTGCCAGCAGTTACCGGGCCGACAGACCATATGGCTACACCTTC. This gives the protein CASSYRADRPYGYTF. This chain links TRBV6-5 with TRBJ1-2; possibly TRBD1 for D (5 bases). The CDR3 has 15 residues. V dropped 2 bases and J dropped 5 bases, with 15 bases sitting between them. From germline, CDR1 is MNHEY and CDR2 SVGAGI.

V usage is TRBV19 and J usage is TRBJ2-7; 9 positions match TRBD1. The CDR3 covers 14 residues. CDR1 is LNHDA, CDR2 SQIVND, per germline (reference sequence). V trimming: 5 bases; J trimming: 0 bases; junction bases outside the gene matches: 2. The CDR3 coding sequence is TGTGCCAGTAGTTGGGACAGGGCCTCCTACGAGCAGTACTTC. This gives the protein CASSWDRASYEQYF.

The CDR3 region has the DNA TGCAGTGCCCAAAATAGGGGGCAGTTCTTC. Protein product: CSAQNRGQFF. This rearrangement joins TRBV20-1 to TRBJ2-1; tentatively, D is TRBD1 (5 bases). V lost 6 bases and J 12 bases, leaving 12 bases between the germline ends. Looked up from germline, CDR1 is DFQATT and CDR2 is SNEGSKA (reference sequence). The CDR3 spans 10 residues.

This sequence joins TRBV27 and TRBJ1-2; D ambiguous. The length of the CDR3 is 15 residues. Trimming pared 3 bases from V and 1 base from J, leaving 12 bases between. CDR1 is MNHEY and CDR2 is SMNVEV in the germline V gene (reference sequence). The CDR3 loop is CASSFREPFNYGYTF. The DNA of the CDR3 is TGTGCCAGCAGTTTCCGCGAACCATTTAACTATGGCTACACCTTC.

This sequence joins TRBV4-3 and TRBJ1-6; the D gene is possibly TRBD1 (6 bases). The CDR3 length is 14 residues. V was shortened by 0 bases and J by 10 bases, with 10 bases between the two germline ends. In germline, CDR1 is LGHNA, CDR2 YSLEER. Here the CDR3 DNA reads TGCGCCAGCAGCCAAGAGCAGGGGCCCTCACCCCTCCACTTT. Translated, it gives CASSQEQGPSPLHF.

The chain links TRBV11-1 to TRBJ2-1, with 9 bases fitting TRBD2. The junction had 9 bases not matched to a gene; V was cut back by 5 bases and J by 7 bases. Per the germline V gene, CDR1 is SGHAT and CDR2 is FQDESV (reference sequence). This CDR3 region has 15 residues. The CDR3 here is CASSVVPGLANEQFF. CDR3 nucleotide sequence: TGTGCCAGCAGCGTTGTACCGGGACTAGCAAATGAGCAGTTCTTC. Complete variable domain (other parts from reference TRBV11-1 and TRBJ2-1): EAEVAQSPRYKITEKSQAVAFWCDPISGHATLYWYRQILGQGPELLVQFQDESVVDDSQLPKDRFSAERLKGVDSTLKIQPAELGDSAMYLCASSVVPGLANEQFFGPGTRLTVL.

The chain links TRBV18 to TRBJ2-4, with D perhaps TRBD2 (5 bases). The germline V gene has CDR1 KGHSH and CDR2 LQKENI. Trimming removed 4 bases at V and 5 bases at J, with 9 bases between. The CDR3 is 13 amino acids. The CDR3: CASSRSRENIQYF. CDR3 bases: TGTGCCAGCTCACGTTCGAGGGAAAACATTCAGTACTTC.

This chain connects TRBV5-4 to TRBJ1-1, with 7 nucleotides matching TRBD1. CDR3 size: 17 residues. CDR1 SGHNT and CDR2 YYREEE come from the germline V gene (reference sequence). V lost 3 bases, J lost 2 bases, and 13 bases stayed unmatched. The CDR3 nucleotides are TGTGCCAGCAGCTGGGTGAATCCGGGACAGAGCAACACTGAAGCTTTCTTT. Translating it yields CASSWVNPGQSNTEAFF.

This clone was found a few times. The chain joins TRBV6-2 or TRBV6-3 to TRBJ1-4, with TRBD1 matching over 8 bases. The CDR3 covers 18 residues. The J segment lost 7 bases and the V segment lost 0 bases, leaving 13 bases of the junction unmatched. From germline, CDR1 is MNHEY and CDR2 SVGEGT. Written as DNA, the CDR3 is TGTGCCAGCAGTTACTCGATTCTGGACAGGGTCGGAGGTGAAAAACTGTTTTTT. Translated, it gives CASSYSILDRVGGEKLFF.

The J gene is TRBJ2-5, the V gene TRBV30, with no clear D. The CDR3 loop spans 15 amino acids. CDR1 is GTSNPN, CDR2 SVGIG, per germline (reference sequence). V was clipped by 3 bases and J by 5 bases, with 19 bases between them. CDR3 sequence reads: CAWRERDRPRETQYF. The CDR3 DNA is TGTGCCTGGAGGGAGAGAGACCGACCTCGGGAGACCCAGTACTTC.

The chain uses TRBV3-1 (or the pseudogene TRBV3-2) and TRBJ1-1, with 7 positions matching TRBD1. This CDR3 contains 16 residues. The V gene end was trimmed by 0 bases and the J gene end by 1 base; junction bases not matched to a gene: 5. Germline V gene data show CDR1 as LGHDT and CDR2 as YNNKEL (reference sequence). This CDR3 is CASSQDLGQTNTEAFF. The CDR3, as DNA: TGTGCCAGCAGCCAAGATCTGGGACAGACGAACACTGAAGCTTTCTTT.

The chain joins TRBV7-6 to TRBJ2-1; 7 bases are shared with TRBD2. The CDR3 is 18 amino acids. Unmatched junction bases numbered 10, after V lost 1 base and J lost 1 base. In germline, CDR1 is SGHVS, CDR2 FNYEAQ. Here the CDR3 reads CASSLVRRGGRSYNEQFF. As DNA, the CDR3 is TGTGCCAGCAGCTTAGTTAGACGGGGCGGGAGATCCTACAATGAGCAGTTCTTC.

The chain has TRBV10-3 and TRBJ1-2; no clear D gene. The CDR3 consists of 16 residues. In germline, CDR1 is ENHRY, CDR2 SYGVKD. Trimming cost V 2 bases and J 2 bases, with 15 bases left between them. DNA for the CDR3: TGTGCCATCAGTGAGCAGGTGGAAGGTCTCAACTATGGCTACACCTTC. Amino acids: CAISEQVEGLNYGYTF.

To note about this clone: The same CDR3 can be traced to other DNA sequences in this sample. V and J are TRBV20-1 and TRBJ1-2; the D gene is possibly TRBD1 (5 bases). V lost 5 bases, J lost 4 bases, and 8 bases lay in between. Germline-derived CDR1 and CDR2 are DFQATT and SNEGSKA (reference sequence). The CDR3 extends over 11 amino acids. The CDR3 is CSAPDSYGYTF. The DNA of the CDR3 is TGCAGTGCTCCAGACAGCTATGGCTACACCTTC.

The chain carries TRBV15 and TRBJ2-3; no reliable D call. This CDR3 has 13 amino acids. The germline gives CDR1 LNHNV, CDR2 YYDKDF (reference sequence). V lost 2 bases, J lost 6 bases, and 9 bases lay in between. The DNA for the CDR3 is TGTGCCACCAGCAGAACCACTCGGGATACGCAGTATTTT. Residues: CATSRTTRDTQYF.

The CDR3 spells CASSETAGAPTQFF. CDR3 bases: TGTGCCAGCAGCGAAACCGCGGGGGCACCCACGCAGTTCTTC. The chain joins TRBV7-9 to TRBJ2-1, with D maybe TRBD2 (7 bases). Trimming took off 5 bases at V and 12 bases at J, with 20 bases between the two ends. Germline V gene lookup returns CDR1 SEHNR and CDR2 FQNEAQ (reference sequence). The CDR3 sequence is 14 residues long.

This rearrangement joins TRBV11-1 to TRBJ2-3; 13 nucleotides line up with TRBD2. The junction had 4 bases not matched to a gene; V was cut back by 5 bases and J by 8 bases. This CDR3 has 14 residues. Germline assignment: CDR1 SGHAT and CDR2 FQDESV (reference sequence). The CDR3 here is CASSTRLAGGTQYF. The CDR3, as DNA: TGTGCCAGCAGCACGAGACTAGCGGGAGGTACGCAGTATTTT.

The genes are TRBV27 and TRBJ2-7; 7 nucleotides agree with TRBD1. The V gene's germline CDR1 is MNHEY and CDR2 SMNVEV (reference sequence). The J segment lost 2 bases and the V segment lost 1 base, leaving 5 bases of the junction unmatched. This CDR3 is built from 15 residues. CDR3 nucleotide sequence: TGTGCCAGCAGTTTATTACAGGGGCCAACCTACGAGCAGTACTTC. This codes for CASSLLQGPTYEQYF.

Regarding this clone: It is unclear where the CDR3 begins or ends on the DNA, so no DNA is shown, and the CDR3 is as TCRdb lists it. J is TRBJ1-2 and V is TRBV25-1. The germline gives CDR1 MGHDK, CDR2 SYGVNS. The CDR3 totals 14 residues, both ends included. CDR3 residues: CASSESVGFGSHTF.